This TCR beta chain is from a study of shared clonotypes between healthy human individuals. This clone was recorded once. Its antigen is undetermined. It was around 220 ng DNA, approximately 30,000 T cell genomes, that sorted-subset replicate PCRs used. This table comes from immunoSEQ multiplex PCR, and its TCRdb copy is limited to in-frame clones, with some not included. The sample lists around 700,000 clones, roughly 72% occurring once. Findings and limits, study-wide: Generally, naive subsets (rather than memory subsets) showed larger estimated richness. The four-donor shared clonotypes exceeded non-shared clonotypes in generation probability, with non-shared ones scoring lower.

Subsets obtained from CD4+ cells comprised CD45RA+ naive and CD45RA-negative memory cells. The CDR3 covers 14 residues. The germline V gene has CDR1 LNHDA and CDR2 SQIVND (reference sequence). The ends were cut back, 4 bases at V and 0 bases at J, with 10 bases in the middle. Material: memory CD4+ T cells sorted from blood. Subset in this sample: CD45RA-negative fraction. V gene TRBV19 combines with J gene TRBJ2-7, with D perhaps matching TRBD2 (6 bases). This clonotype was sampled from a woman under 40 in good health. CDR3 protein: CASSTSVNSYEQYF. CDR3 DNA: TGTGCCAGTAGTACTAGCGTGAACTCCTACGAGCAGTACTTC.